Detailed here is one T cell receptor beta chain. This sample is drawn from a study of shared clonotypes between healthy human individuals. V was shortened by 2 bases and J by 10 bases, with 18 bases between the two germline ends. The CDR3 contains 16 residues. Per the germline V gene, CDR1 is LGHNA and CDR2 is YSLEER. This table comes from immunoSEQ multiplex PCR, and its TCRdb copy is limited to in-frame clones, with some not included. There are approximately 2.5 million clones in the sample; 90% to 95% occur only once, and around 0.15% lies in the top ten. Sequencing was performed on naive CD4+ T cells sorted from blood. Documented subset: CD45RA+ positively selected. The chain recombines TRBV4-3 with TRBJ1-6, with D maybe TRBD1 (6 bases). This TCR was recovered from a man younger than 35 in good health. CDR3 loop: CASSQQTQGGESPLHF. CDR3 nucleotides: TGCGCCAGCAGCCAACAGACCCAAGGGGGGGAATCACCCCTCCACTTT.